This T cell receptor (beta chain) was recovered during a study of CXCR3-negative and CXCR3-positive naive CD8 T cells. Worth noting for this clonotype: Its antigen is undetermined.

UMI-tagged TRB cDNA libraries were built via 5' RACE. TCRdb reworked the 5' RACE reads into one entry per CDR3 protein, no DNA. The data show some 120,000 distinct CDR3 sequences, and the top ten clones hold approximately 0.54%. Broader study findings: In cryopreserved cells, CXCR3 expression partially decreased, and fresh PBMCs were used in most assays. Naive CXCR3-positive and CXCR3-negative cells shared TRBV-TRBJ usage; memory cells diverged. Similarly elevated diversity marked both naive subsets, with memory CD8+ cells showing far lower diversity. When CXCR3-positive naive cells were set against CXCR3-negative naive cells, the former had more hydrophobic TRB CDR3s.

Triplicates of over 250,000 cells were sorted from each CD8+ T cell subset. Sequenced: naive CXCR3+ CD8+ T cells from blood. Subset indicated: CD45RO-CCR7+CD27+CD95- naive CD8+ T cells expressing CXCR3 (TNR3+). This TCR derives from a human donor in good health. Some clones in this sample may be carry-over from other donors' samples.

The CDR3: CASSDHRGYEQYF. The chain uses TRBV7-2 and TRBJ2-7; as DNA is missing, the TRBD1 call by TCRdb cannot be tested. Per the germline V gene, CDR1 is SGHTA and CDR2 is FQGNSA. This CDR3 has 13 amino acids.